Listed here is a single T cell receptor beta chain. The junction and the germline gene differ at one end; a read error may be behind it. Authors' methods: Clinicopathological groups supplied CDR3 differences that were used to build a distant-metastasis classifier for papillary thyroid cancer. TCRdb reanalyzed the PCR reads with MiXCR. TCRdb assigned the V and J calls; the authors' analysis was not used. This table has around 18,000 clones, 10% to 15% appearing once. These data belong to a study of metastatic and nonmetastatic thyroid tumors. Study in general: Repertoires from malignant and benign thyroid patients were compared across blood and tumor or nodule tissue.

All patients were treatment-naive before thyroid surgery. Germline V gives CDR1 SGHAT, CDR2 FQNNGV. The CDR3 has 16 residues. The J gene is TRBJ2-3, the V gene TRBV11-2, with 8 positions matching TRBD2. The source of this sequence is a female donor with papillary thyroid cancer or a benign thyroid nodule (not recorded which). Some clones in this sample may be carry-over from other donors' samples. Sequenced sample: blood. CDR3 sequence: CASSLQAGANTDTQFF. In nucleotides, the CDR3 is TGTGCCAGCAGCTTACAAGCGGGGGCCAACACAGATACGCAGTTTTTT. The whole variable domain, remainder taken from reference TRBV11-2 and TRBJ2-3, is EAGVAQSPRYKIIEKRQSVAFWCNPISGHATLYWYQQILGQGPKLLIQFQNNGVVDDSQLPKDRFSAERLKGVDSTLKIQPAKLEDSAVYLCASSLQAGANTDTQFFGPGTRLTVL.